Shown below are 32 T cell receptor beta chains from a single sample sequenced in a study of blood T cell repertoires in COVID-19. Repertoires were generated with immunoSEQ multiplex PCR, while TCRdb's copy carries only in-frame clones and drops some. The sample records more than 110,000 clones, approximately 90% being singletons. Material for sequencing was peripheral blood. All receptors derive from a woman older than 75 with acute or convalescent COVID-19.

This rearrangement joins TRBV12-5 to TRBJ1-1; D gene unclear. CDR1 LGHNT and CDR2 FRNRAP come from the germline V gene. The CDR3 has 14 amino acids. Trimming shortened V by 8 bases and J by 1 base, and 14 bases separated the two germline ends. The CDR3 here is CASLGEPGNTEAFF. The CDR3 DNA follows: TGTGCTAGTCTGGGAGAGCCGGGGAACACTGAAGCTTTCTTT.

CDR3 in amino acids: CASSQRVSGEKLFF. Here the CDR3 DNA reads TGTGCCAGCAGCCAACGGGTTTCCGGAGAAAAACTGTTTTTT. This chain links TRBV4-2 with TRBJ1-4; D ambiguous. Germline loops: CDR1 LGHNA, CDR2 YNFKEQ. V lost 2 bases, J lost 8 bases, and 12 bases lay in between. CDR3 length: 14 amino acids.

V usage is TRBV7-8 and J usage is TRBJ1-1; D might be TRBD1 (6 bases). Per germline, CDR1 SGHVS and CDR2 FQNEAQ. Trimming stripped 3 bases from V and 5 bases from J, with 10 bases between. This CDR3 is 13 amino acids long. This CDR3 reads CASSFSRGTEAFF. DNA for the CDR3: TGTGCCAGCAGCTTCTCAAGGGGGACTGAAGCTTTCTTT.

The V gene is TRBV30, the J gene TRBJ1-1; D gene unclear. Trimming left V 3 bases short and J 2 bases short, with 10 bases between. The CDR3 is 13 amino acids. Germline V gives CDR1 GTSNPN, CDR2 SVGIG (reference sequence). CDR3 protein: CAWRLERNTEAFF. For the CDR3, the DNA is TGTGCCTGGAGACTGGAGAGAAACACTGAAGCTTTCTTT.

The rearrangement links TRBV19 to TRBJ1-1; D might be TRBD1 (6 bases). Trimming took off 10 bases at V and 0 bases at J, with 27 bases between the two ends. The CDR3 covers 18 residues. Looked up from germline, CDR1 is LNHDA and CDR2 is SQIVND (reference sequence). The chain's CDR3 is CATSVGARSRDMNTEAFF. CDR3 bases: TGTGCCACCTCAGTCGGGGCCAGGTCGAGGGACATGAACACTGAAGCTTTCTTT.

The gene calls are TRBV6-5 and TRBJ1-2; no reliable D call. The germline V gene has CDR1 MNHEY and CDR2 SVGAGI. Trimming removed 0 bases from V and 8 bases from J, with 16 bases in between. The CDR3 runs to 15 residues. Here the CDR3 reads CASSYSTAERGGYTF. In DNA form, the CDR3 reads TGTGCCAGCAGTTACTCAACGGCCGAGCGGGGAGGCTACACCTTC.

The chain links TRBV2 to TRBJ1-1; D unresolved. The CDR3 totals 11 residues. V lost 6 bases, J lost 5 bases, and 7 bases lay in between. Germline CDR1 and CDR2: SNHLY and FYNNEI. The CDR3 loop reads CASSEWTEAFF. The CDR3 DNA is TGTGCCAGCAGCGAGTGGACTGAAGCTTTCTTT.

This clone was picked up one time. V and J are TRBV10-3 and TRBJ2-7; 8 bases fit TRBD1. CDR1 and CDR2 (germline): ENHRY, SYGVKD. The CDR3 loop spans 14 amino acids. V lost 4 bases to trimming and J lost 4 bases; unmatched junction nucleotides: 6. CDR3 protein: CAISATGETYEQYF. DNA for the CDR3: TGTGCCATCAGTGCGACAGGGGAAACATACGAGCAGTACTTC.

V usage is TRBV24-1 and J usage is TRBJ2-3; 9 bases agree with TRBD1. The length of the CDR3 is 16 residues. Germline CDR1 and CDR2: KGHDR and SFDVKD. J lost 3 bases, V lost 3 bases, and 6 bases had no gene match. CDR3 nucleotides: TGTGCCACCAGTGATCATAGGACAGGGGTGACAGATACGCAGTATTTT. It is translated as CATSDHRTGVTDTQYF.

V usage is TRBV7-8 and J usage is TRBJ2-3; a weak D match, TRBD1 (5 bases). The V gene lost 7 bases and the J gene lost 1 base, with 12 bases spanning the gap. The CDR3 contains 14 residues. Germline V gives CDR1 SGHVS, CDR2 FQNEAQ. The CDR3 region is CASTPLGRTDTQYF. The CDR3 nucleotides are TGTGCCAGCACCCCTTTGGGGCGCACAGATACGCAGTATTTT.

The chain employs TRBV7-9 and TRBJ1-2; perhaps TRBD1 as D (5 bases). Germline V lookup: CDR1 SEHNR, CDR2 FQNEAQ (reference sequence). Trimming pared 0 bases from V and 4 bases from J, leaving 12 bases between. The CDR3 is made up of 15 amino acids. This CDR3 reads CASSLAVGERYGYTF. CDR3 nucleotides: TGTGCCAGCAGCTTAGCGGTAGGGGAACGCTATGGCTACACCTTC.

This chain links TRBV3-1 (or the pseudogene TRBV3-2) with TRBJ1-6; D gene ambiguous. Germline CDR1 reads LGHDT; CDR2 reads YNNKEL (reference sequence). V lost 4 bases, J lost 0 bases, and 19 bases lay in between. This CDR3 has 19 residues. CDR3 amino acids: CASSPTFIRGSSYNSPLHF. The CDR3 coding sequence is TGTGCCAGCAGCCCTACTTTTATACGGGGTAGCTCCTATAATTCACCCCTCCACTTT.

This sequence joins TRBV11-2 and TRBJ1-2, with 9 bases fitting TRBD1. Trimming removed 0 bases from V and 1 base from J; junction bases left unmatched: 6. Germline V CDR1 and CDR2: SGHAT, FQNNGV. The CDR3 runs 17 residues. CDR3 amino acids: CASSLDLGTGSNYGYTF. In nucleotides, the CDR3 is TGTGCCAGCAGCTTAGATTTGGGGACAGGGAGTAACTATGGCTACACCTTC. The variable domain in full, with the rest retrieved from reference TRBV11-2 and TRBJ1-2, is EAGVAQSPRYKIIEKRQSVAFWCNPISGHATLYWYQQILGQGPKLLIQFQNNGVVDDSQLPKDRFSAERLKGVDSTLKIQPAKLEDSAVYLCASSLDLGTGSNYGYTFGSGTRLTVV.

This rearrangement joins TRBV2 to TRBJ1-1; TRBD1 might be the D (5 bases). This CDR3 has 14 amino acids. The germline V and J ends were trimmed by 6 bases and 6 bases, with 17 bases remaining between them. CDR1 is SNHLY and CDR2 is FYNNEI in the germline V gene. CDR3 region: CASSRLAGYAEAFF. The CDR3, as DNA: TGTGCCAGCAGCCGGTTGGCAGGGTACGCTGAAGCTTTCTTT.

This chain connects TRBV6-6 to TRBJ2-7; 9 nucleotides line up with TRBD1. With 6 bases clipped from V and 6 bases from J, the junction kept 12 bases outside the gene matches. Germline V lookup: CDR1 MNHNY, CDR2 SVGAGI (reference sequence). There are 15 residues in the CDR3. For the CDR3, the DNA is TGTGCCAGCAGAGAACAGGGGGCGCTTCTTCTCGAGCAGTACTTC. Amino acid sequence: CASREQGALLLEQYF.

V and J are TRBV18 and TRBJ1-1, with D perhaps TRBD1 (6 bases). The V gene's germline CDR1 is KGHSH and CDR2 LQKENI. V lost 2 bases, J lost 7 bases, and 17 bases lay in between. This CDR3 has 15 amino acids. CDR3 bases: TGTGCCAGCTCACCAACGGGGACACGATTAGTTGAAGCTTTCTTT. It specifies CASSPTGTRLVEAFF.

This clone appeared once. The chain uses TRBV2 and TRBJ1-5, with 8 bases lining up with TRBD1. Trimming removed 4 bases from V and 2 bases from J; junction bases left unmatched: 13. Germline-derived CDR1 and CDR2 are SNHLY and FYNNEI. CDR3 length: 18 amino acids. CDR3 in amino acids: CASSVGTGGLMGNQPQHF. In DNA form, the CDR3 reads TGTGCCAGCAGTGTCGGCACAGGGGGTTTAATGGGCAATCAGCCCCAGCATTTT.

The rearrangement links TRBV7-9 to TRBJ1-2; D is perhaps TRBD1 (5 bases). The CDR3 has 15 residues. Germline values: CDR1 SEHNR, CDR2 FQNEAQ (reference sequence). The germline V and J ends were trimmed by 5 bases and 1 base, with 14 bases remaining between them. CDR3 region: CASSANNRLNYGYTF. DNA of the CDR3: TGTGCCAGCAGCGCCAACAACAGGCTTAACTATGGCTACACCTTC.

The V and J genes are TRBV3-1 (or the pseudogene TRBV3-2) and TRBJ2-3; D is undetermined. The CDR3 covers 12 residues. V lost 3 bases and J lost 5, with 6 bases in between. The germline V gene has CDR1 LGHDT and CDR2 YNNKEL (reference sequence). CDR3 sequence reads: CASSHGKDTQYF. CDR3 in DNA: TGTGCCAGCAGCCACGGTAAAGATACGCAGTATTTT.

The rearrangement uses TRBV2 and TRBJ1-6; a possible D gene is TRBD1 (5 bases). The germline CDR1 and CDR2 sequences are SNHLY and FYNNEI. The CDR3 has 15 amino acids. V lost 7 bases and J lost 7, with 17 bases in between. The CDR3 DNA sequence: TGTGCCAGCACTATCGGGGGGGTACCAAATTCACCCCTCCACTTT. As protein: CASTIGGVPNSPLHF.

V is TRBV4-3 and J is TRBJ2-1; 9 nucleotides agree with TRBD2. The CDR3 length is 18 residues. J lost 0 bases, V lost 4 bases, and 10 bases had no gene match. In germline, CDR1 is LGHNA, CDR2 YSLEER. In DNA form, the CDR3 reads TGCGCCAGCAGCCTCGACAGCGGGGGGTCCAGCTCCTACAATGAGCAGTTCTTC. Encoded protein: CASSLDSGGSSSYNEQFF.

The gene calls are TRBV6-5 and TRBJ2-1; D gene uncertain. This CDR3 has 11 residues. Per germline, CDR1 MNHEY and CDR2 SVGAGI. The V and J ends lost 2 bases and 6 bases respectively, with 2 bases between them. The CDR3 protein is CASSYLNEQFF. As DNA, the CDR3 is TGTGCCAGCAGTTACCTCAATGAGCAGTTCTTC.

In this sample, this clone turned up a few times. The chain is built from TRBV6-5 and TRBJ1-1; TRBD1 matches 7 bases. Germline V gene lookup returns CDR1 MNHEY and CDR2 SVGAGI. This CDR3 spans 15 amino acids. After removal of 4 bases from V and 3 bases from J, the junction contained 8 bases not matched to a gene. CDR3 loop: CASSSSTGWDTEAFF. The CDR3 DNA follows: TGTGCCAGCAGTTCCTCGACAGGGTGGGACACTGAAGCTTTCTTT.

This clone appeared once. This chain connects TRBV6-1 to TRBJ2-4; 10 bases agree with TRBD2. The J segment lost 1 base and the V segment lost 0 bases, leaving 3 bases of the junction unmatched. Germline V gene data show CDR1 as MNHNS and CDR2 as SASEGT. CDR3 length: 17 residues. DNA for the CDR3: TGTGCCAGCAGTGAAGCGGTACTAGCGGGGGCCAAAAACATTCAGTACTTC. Encoded protein: CASSEAVLAGAKNIQYF.

On this clone itself: Other DNA sequences in this specimen translate into the identical CDR3. The rearrangement links TRBV7-3 to TRBJ1-2, with TRBD1 matching 9 bases. V lost 3 bases to trimming and J lost 8 bases; unmatched junction nucleotides: 4. The germline V gene encodes CDR1 SGHTA and CDR2 FQGTGA. The CDR3 is made up of 13 amino acids. CDR3 sequence reads: CASSLGQGDGYTF. In nucleotides, the CDR3 is TGTGCCAGCAGCTTGGGACAGGGAGACGGCTACACCTTC. Full variable domain (missing parts from reference TRBV7-3 and TRBJ1-2): GAGVSQTPSNKVTEKGKYVELRCDPISGHTALYWYRQSLGQGPEFLIYFQGTGAADDSGLPNDRFFAVRPEGSVSTLKIQRTERGDSAVYLCASSLGQGDGYTFGSGTRLTVV.

This clone came up once. In the same sample, other DNA sequences code for this CDR3. This chain joins TRBV18 and TRBJ1-2; 7 bases match TRBD1. This CDR3 comprises 13 residues. Germline CDR1 and CDR2: KGHSH and LQKENI. Trimming cost V 3 bases and J 4 bases; bases outside gene matches: 2. The CDR3 DNA is TGTGCCAGCTCACCCACAGGGGTCTATGGCTACACCTTC. Its translation: CASSPTGVYGYTF.

The rearrangement joins TRBV3-1 (or the pseudogene TRBV3-2) to TRBJ1-1; D is perhaps TRBD1 (5 bases). The CDR3 sequence is 14 residues long. CDR1 is LGHDT and CDR2 is YNNKEL in the germline V gene (reference sequence). The V end lost 4 bases, the J end lost 3 bases, and 12 bases lay between the germline ends. In nucleotides, the CDR3 is TGTGCCAGCAGCCGCGGAACCAGGGACACTGAAGCTTTCTTT. Translating gives CASSRGTRDTEAFF.

The J gene is TRBJ2-4, the V gene TRBV19; the D gene is possibly TRBD1 (6 bases). CDR3 length: 14 amino acids. V gave up 3 bases and J gave up 7 bases, with 13 bases separating them. CDR1 and CDR2 (germline): LNHDA, SQIVND (reference sequence). This CDR3 is CASSMPGARNIQYF. The DNA for the CDR3 is TGTGCCAGTAGTATGCCAGGGGCGCGGAACATTCAGTACTTC.

This chain links TRBV5-4 with TRBJ2-1; 12 bases align to TRBD2. CDR1 is SGHNT, CDR2 YYREEE, per germline (reference sequence). V was pared by 4 bases and J by 10 bases, with 9 bases of the junction left unmatched. CDR3 length: 15 residues. The CDR3 coding sequence is TGTGCCAGCAGCGATACAGGGACTAGCGGGCGAGAGCAGTTCTTC. Protein: CASSDTGTSGREQFF.

The chain recombines TRBV4-3 with TRBJ1-1; no reliable D call. The V end was cut by 2 bases, the J end by 1 base, with 26 bases between. CDR1 LGHNA and CDR2 YSLEER come from the germline V gene. The CDR3 is 20 residues long. The DNA for the CDR3 is TGCGCCAGCAGCCAAAATCTAGGGTTGGCCGGAGGGTTCCGGAACACTGAAGCTTTCTTT. It encodes CASSQNLGLAGGFRNTEAFF.

This chain joins TRBV7-2 and TRBJ1-2, with TRBD1 as a possible D gene (5 bases). V shed 2 bases and J shed 8 bases, with 12 bases lying between them. The CDR3 is 13 amino acids. In germline, CDR1 is SGHTA, CDR2 FQGNSA. CDR3 protein: CASSLLVRGGYTF. CDR3 nucleotides: TGTGCCAGCAGCTTATTGGTTAGGGGAGGCTACACCTTC.

As to this clone: Other DNA sequences from this sample encode an identical CDR3 as well. V and J are TRBV11-2 and TRBJ1-2; D is uncertain. The V and J ends lost 1 base and 2 bases respectively, with 8 bases between them. The CDR3 covers 14 residues. CDR1 and CDR2 (germline): SGHAT, FQNNGV. CDR3 DNA: TGTGCCAGCAGCTTAGGCCGAGGGAACTATGGCTACACCTTC. This codes for CASSLGRGNYGYTF. Full variable domain (outside the CDR3, taken from reference TRBV11-2 and TRBJ1-2): EAGVAQSPRYKIIEKRQSVAFWCNPISGHATLYWYQQILGQGPKLLIQFQNNGVVDDSQLPKDRFSAERLKGVDSTLKIQPAKLEDSAVYLCASSLGRGNYGYTFGSGTRLTVV.